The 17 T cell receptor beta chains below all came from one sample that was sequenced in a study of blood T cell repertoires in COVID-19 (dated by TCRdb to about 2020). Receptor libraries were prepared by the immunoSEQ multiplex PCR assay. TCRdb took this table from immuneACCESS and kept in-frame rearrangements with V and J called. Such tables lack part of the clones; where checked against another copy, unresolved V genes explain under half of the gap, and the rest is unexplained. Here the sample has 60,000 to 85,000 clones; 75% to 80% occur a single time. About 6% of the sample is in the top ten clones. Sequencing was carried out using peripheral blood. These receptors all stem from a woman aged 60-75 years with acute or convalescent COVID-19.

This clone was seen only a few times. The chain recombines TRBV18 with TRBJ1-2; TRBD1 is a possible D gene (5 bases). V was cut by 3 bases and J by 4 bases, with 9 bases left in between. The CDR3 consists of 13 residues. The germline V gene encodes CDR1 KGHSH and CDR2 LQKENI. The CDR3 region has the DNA TGTGCCAGCTCACCCGACAGTCTCTATGGCTACACCTTC. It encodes CASSPDSLYGYTF.

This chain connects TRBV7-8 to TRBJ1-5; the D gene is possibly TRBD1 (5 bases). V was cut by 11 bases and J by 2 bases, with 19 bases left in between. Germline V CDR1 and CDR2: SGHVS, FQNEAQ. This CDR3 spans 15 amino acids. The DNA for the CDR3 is TGTGCCGGGGGGGGAGAGACCCAGGGCAATCAGCCCCAGCATTTT. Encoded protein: CAGGGETQGNQPQHF.

In DNA form, the CDR3 reads TGTGCCAGCCCATACCCCATTACAGCGGGGCTTTATATAGAGACCCAGTACTTC. Translated, it gives CASPYPITAGLYIETQYF. The V gene is TRBV19, the J gene TRBJ2-5, with TRBD2 identical over 7 bases. J lost 4 bases, V lost 9 bases, and 23 bases had no gene match. This CDR3 comprises 18 residues. Germline V gene lookup returns CDR1 LNHDA and CDR2 SQIVND (reference sequence).

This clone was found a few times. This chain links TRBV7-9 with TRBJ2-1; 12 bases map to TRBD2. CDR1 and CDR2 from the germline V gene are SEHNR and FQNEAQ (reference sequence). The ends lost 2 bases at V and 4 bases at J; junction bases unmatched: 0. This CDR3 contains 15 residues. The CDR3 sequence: CASSLLAGGYNEQFF. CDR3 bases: TGTGCCAGCAGCTTACTAGCGGGGGGGTACAATGAGCAGTTCTTC.

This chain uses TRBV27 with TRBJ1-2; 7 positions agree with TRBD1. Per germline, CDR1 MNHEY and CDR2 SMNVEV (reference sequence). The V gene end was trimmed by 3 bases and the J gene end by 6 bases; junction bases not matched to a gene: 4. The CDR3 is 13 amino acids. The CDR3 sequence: CASSFMTGNGYTF. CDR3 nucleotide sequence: TGTGCCAGCAGTTTCATGACAGGGAATGGCTACACCTTC.

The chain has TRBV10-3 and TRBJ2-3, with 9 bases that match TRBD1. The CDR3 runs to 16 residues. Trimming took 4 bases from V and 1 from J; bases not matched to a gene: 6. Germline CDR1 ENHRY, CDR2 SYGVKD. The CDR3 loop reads CAISGTTGGRTDTQYF. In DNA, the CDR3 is TGTGCCATCAGTGGGACGACAGGGGGTCGCACAGATACGCAGTATTTT.

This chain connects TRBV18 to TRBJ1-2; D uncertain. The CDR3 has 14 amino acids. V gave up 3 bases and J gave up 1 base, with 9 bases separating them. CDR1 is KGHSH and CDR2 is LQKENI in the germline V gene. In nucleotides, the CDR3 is TGTGCCAGCTCACCTAATACAGATAACTATGGCTACACCTTC. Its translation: CASSPNTDNYGYTF. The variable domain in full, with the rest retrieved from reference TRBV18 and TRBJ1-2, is NAGVMQNPRHLVRRRGQEARLRCSPMKGHSHVYWYRQLPEEGLKFMVYLQKENIIDESGMPKERFSAEFPKEGPSILRIQQVVRGDSAAYFCASSPNTDNYGYTFGSGTRLTVV.

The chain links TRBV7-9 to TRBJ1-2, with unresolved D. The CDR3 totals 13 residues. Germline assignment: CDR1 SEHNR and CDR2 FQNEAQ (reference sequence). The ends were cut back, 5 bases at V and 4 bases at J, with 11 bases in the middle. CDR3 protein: CASSLSDLYGYTF. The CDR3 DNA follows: TGTGCCAGCAGCCTTAGCGACCTCTATGGCTACACCTTC.

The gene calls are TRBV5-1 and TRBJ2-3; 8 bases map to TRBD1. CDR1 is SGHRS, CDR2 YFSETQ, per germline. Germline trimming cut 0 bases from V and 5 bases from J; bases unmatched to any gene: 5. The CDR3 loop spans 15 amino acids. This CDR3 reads CASSLGGTGRDTQYF. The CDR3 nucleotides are TGCGCCAGCAGCTTGGGGGGGACAGGTAGAGATACGCAGTATTTT.

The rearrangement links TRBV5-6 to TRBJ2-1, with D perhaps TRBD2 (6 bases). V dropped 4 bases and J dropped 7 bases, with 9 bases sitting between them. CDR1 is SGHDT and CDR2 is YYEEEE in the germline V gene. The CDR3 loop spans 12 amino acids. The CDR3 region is CASSPGVNEQFF. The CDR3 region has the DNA TGTGCCAGCAGCCCGGGGGTTAATGAGCAGTTCTTC. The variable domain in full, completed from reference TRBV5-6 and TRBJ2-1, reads DAGVTQSPTHLIKTRGQQVTLRCSPKSGHDTVSWYQQALGQGPQFIFQYYEEEERQRGNFPDRFSGHQFPNYSSELNVNALLLGDSALYLCASSPGVNEQFFGPGTRLTVL.

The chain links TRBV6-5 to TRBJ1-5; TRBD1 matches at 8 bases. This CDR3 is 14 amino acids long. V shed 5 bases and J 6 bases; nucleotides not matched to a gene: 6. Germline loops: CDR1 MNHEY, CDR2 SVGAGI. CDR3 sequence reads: CASSRQGAGQPQHF. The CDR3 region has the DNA TGTGCCAGCAGTAGGCAGGGGGCGGGTCAGCCCCAGCATTTT.

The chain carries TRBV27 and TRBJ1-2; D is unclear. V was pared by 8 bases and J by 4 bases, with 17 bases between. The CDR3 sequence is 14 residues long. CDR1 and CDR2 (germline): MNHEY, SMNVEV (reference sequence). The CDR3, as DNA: TGTGCCAGCTCCGTCCAATACTCGGGCTATGGCTACACCTTC. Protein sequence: CASSVQYSGYGYTF.

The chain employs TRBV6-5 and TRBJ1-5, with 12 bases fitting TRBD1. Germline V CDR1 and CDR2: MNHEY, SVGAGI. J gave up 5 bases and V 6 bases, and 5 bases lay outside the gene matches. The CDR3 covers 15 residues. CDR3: CASSAGTGGDQPQHF. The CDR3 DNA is TGTGCCAGCAGCGCCGGGACAGGGGGCGATCAGCCCCAGCATTTT.

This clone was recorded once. The CDR3 reads CASSVGISGQGNGGYTF. CDR3 nucleotides: TGTGCCAGCAGCGTAGGTATTTCGGGACAGGGAAACGGTGGCTACACCTTC. The V call is TRBV9, the J call TRBJ1-2; 9 bases are shared with TRBD1. V trimming: 0 bases; J trimming: 7 bases; junction bases outside the gene matches: 13. From germline, CDR1 is SGDLS and CDR2 YYNGEE. CDR3 length equals 17 residues.

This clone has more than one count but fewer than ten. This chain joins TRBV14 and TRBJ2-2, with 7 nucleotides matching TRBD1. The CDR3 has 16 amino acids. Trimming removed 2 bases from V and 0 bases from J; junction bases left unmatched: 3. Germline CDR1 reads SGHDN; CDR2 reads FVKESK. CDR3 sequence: CASSQIQGTNTGELFF. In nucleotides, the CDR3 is TGTGCCAGCAGCCAAATACAGGGGACGAACACCGGGGAGCTGTTTTTT. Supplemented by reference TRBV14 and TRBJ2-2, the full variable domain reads EAGVTQFPSHSVIEKGQTVTLRCDPISGHDNLYWYRRVMGKEIKFLLHFVKESKQDESGMPNNRFLAERTGGTYSTLKVQPAELEDSGVYFCASSQIQGTNTGELFFGEGSRLTVL.

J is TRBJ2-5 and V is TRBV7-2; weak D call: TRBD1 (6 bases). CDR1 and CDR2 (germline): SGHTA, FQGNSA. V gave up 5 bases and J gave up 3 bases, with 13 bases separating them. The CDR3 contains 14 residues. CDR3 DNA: TGTGCCAGCAGCCTAGGACAGCTCAAAGAGACCCAGTACTTC. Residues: CASSLGQLKETQYF.

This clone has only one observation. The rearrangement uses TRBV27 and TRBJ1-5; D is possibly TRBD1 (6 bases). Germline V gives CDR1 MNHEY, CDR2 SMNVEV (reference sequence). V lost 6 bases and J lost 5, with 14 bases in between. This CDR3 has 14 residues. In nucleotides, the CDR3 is TGTGCCAGCAGAGAGACAGGCTCGTATCAGCCCCAGCATTTT. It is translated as CASRETGSYQPQHF.